This entry features one T cell receptor (beta chain) sequence. Other DNA sequences in this sample translate to the same CDR3. The CDR3 runs to 13 residues. The V and J ends lost 4 bases and 8 bases, in that order; junction bases with no gene match: 3. Germline CDR1 SGHNT, CDR2 YYREEE (reference sequence). In the authors' methods: From reference gene primer amplification, estimates of nucleated cell counts were derived. Assay: immunoSEQ multiplex PCR; the TCRdb copy retains only in-frame clones and omits some. The V and J calls and clone size were taken over from that table, and D and trimming were inferred from the DNA. This table has around 200,000 clones, about 83% appearing once. This specimen comes from a study of blood T cell repertoires in COVID-19. Study-wide background: Material from acute and convalescent COVID-19 was sourced from the United States, Italy and Spain. Sample material is recorded as cDNA or gDNA derived from T cells, B-cell-depleted T cells, or PBMCs.

The source is a man aged 60 to 75 who had recovered from COVID-19. The chain links TRBV5-4 to TRBJ2-1, with 10 nucleotides matching TRBD1. The sequencing sample was made of peripheral blood. CDR3 residues: CASSRQGADEQFF. CDR3 DNA: TGTGCCAGCAGCAGACAGGGGGCGGATGAGCAGTTCTTC.